Given below is one TCR beta chain in context. The antigen remains unidentified. Germline V gene data show CDR1 as SGHTA and CDR2 as FQGNSA. V lost 4 bases and J 2 bases, leaving 8 bases between the germline ends. This CDR3 has 13 residues. This entry comes from a study of cytomegalovirus exposure and HLA in healthy donors. The study, taken as a whole, reports: According to a later analysis, donors in an Asian-associated ancestry cluster reportedly had fewer N-insertions than the roughly 640-donor mean. A few V segments could not be told apart, such as TRBV6-2 and TRBV6-3, and were left out. In a later analysis, TCR beta V- and J-gene trimming was associated with a missense DCLRE1C variant.

The PCR employed 60 Vbeta primers together with 13 Jbeta primers. Assay: immunoSEQ multiplex PCR; the TCRdb copy retains only in-frame clones and omits some. The profile covers about 140,000 clones, with about four fifths appearing a single time and 5.5% to 7% taken by the ten largest. J is TRBJ2-5 and V is TRBV7-2; the D gene is possibly TRBD1 (6 bases). Sequencing was done on a sample of PBMCs. The clonotype originates from a woman aged 40 to 50 in good health and CMV-seropositive. The CDR3 protein is CASSSDRQETQYF. The CDR3 DNA sequence: TGTGCCAGCAGCTCCGACAGGCAAGAGACCCAGTACTTC.